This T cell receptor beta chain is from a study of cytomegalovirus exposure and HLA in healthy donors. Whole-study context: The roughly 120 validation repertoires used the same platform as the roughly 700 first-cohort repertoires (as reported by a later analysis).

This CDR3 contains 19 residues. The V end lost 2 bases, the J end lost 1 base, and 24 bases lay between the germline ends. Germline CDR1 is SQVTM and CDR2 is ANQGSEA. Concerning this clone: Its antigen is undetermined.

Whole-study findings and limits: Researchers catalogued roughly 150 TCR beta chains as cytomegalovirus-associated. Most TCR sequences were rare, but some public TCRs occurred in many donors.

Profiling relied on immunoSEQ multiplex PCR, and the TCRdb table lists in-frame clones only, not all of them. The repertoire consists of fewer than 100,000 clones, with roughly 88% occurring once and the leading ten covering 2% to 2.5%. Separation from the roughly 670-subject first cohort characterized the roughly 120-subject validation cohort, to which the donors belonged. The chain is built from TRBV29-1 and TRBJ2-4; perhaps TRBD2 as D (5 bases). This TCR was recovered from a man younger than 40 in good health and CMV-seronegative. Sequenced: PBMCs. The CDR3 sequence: CSVEPSSYTSELAKNIQYF. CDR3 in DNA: TGCAGCGTTGAACCTAGCTCGTATACGTCGGAGCTCGCCAAAAACATTCAGTACTTC.